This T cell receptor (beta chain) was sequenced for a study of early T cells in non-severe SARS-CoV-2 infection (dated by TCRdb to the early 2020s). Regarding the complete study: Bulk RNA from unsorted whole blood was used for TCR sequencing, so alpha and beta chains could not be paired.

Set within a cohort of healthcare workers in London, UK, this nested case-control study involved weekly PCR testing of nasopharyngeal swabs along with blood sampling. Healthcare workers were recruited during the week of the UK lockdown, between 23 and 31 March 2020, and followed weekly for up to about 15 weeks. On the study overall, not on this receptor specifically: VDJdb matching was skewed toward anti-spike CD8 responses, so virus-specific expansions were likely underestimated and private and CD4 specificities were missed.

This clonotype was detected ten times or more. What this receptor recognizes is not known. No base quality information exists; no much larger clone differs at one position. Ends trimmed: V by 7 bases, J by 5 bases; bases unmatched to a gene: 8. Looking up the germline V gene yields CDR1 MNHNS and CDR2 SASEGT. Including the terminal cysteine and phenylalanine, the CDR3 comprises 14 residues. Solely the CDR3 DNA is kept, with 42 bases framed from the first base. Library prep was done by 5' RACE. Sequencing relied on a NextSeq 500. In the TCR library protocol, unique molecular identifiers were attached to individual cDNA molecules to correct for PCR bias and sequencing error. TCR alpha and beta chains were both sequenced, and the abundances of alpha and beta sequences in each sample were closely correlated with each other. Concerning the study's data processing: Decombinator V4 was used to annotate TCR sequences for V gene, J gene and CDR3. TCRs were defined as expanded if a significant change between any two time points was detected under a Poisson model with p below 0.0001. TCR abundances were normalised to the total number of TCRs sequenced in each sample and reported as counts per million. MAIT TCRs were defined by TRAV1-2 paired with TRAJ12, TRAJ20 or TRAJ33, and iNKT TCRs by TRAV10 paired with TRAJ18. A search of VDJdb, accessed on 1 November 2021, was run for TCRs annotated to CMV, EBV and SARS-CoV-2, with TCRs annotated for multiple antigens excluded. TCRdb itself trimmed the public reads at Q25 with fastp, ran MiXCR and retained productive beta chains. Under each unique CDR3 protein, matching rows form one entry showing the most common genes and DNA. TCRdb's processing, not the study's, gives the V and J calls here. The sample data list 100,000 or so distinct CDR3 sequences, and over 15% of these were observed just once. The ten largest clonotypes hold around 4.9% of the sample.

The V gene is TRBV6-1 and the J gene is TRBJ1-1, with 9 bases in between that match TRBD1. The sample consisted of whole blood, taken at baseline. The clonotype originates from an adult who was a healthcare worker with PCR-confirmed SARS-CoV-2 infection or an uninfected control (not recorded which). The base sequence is TGTGCCAGCATTCGAGACAGGGGGGGAACTGAAGCTTTCTTT. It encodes CASIRDRGGTEAFF.